This entry concerns a single T cell receptor (beta chain). This entry belongs to a study of blood T cell repertoires in COVID-19. Germline V CDR1 and CDR2: SGHVS, FNYEAQ. This CDR3 comprises 17 residues. V was pared by 0 bases and J by 7 bases, with 11 bases of the junction left unmatched. Some clones are missing from TCRdb's copy, which holds only in-frame ones; the method was immunoSEQ multiplex PCR. The sample contains about 500,000 clones, 89% of which appear only once. Sequenced: peripheral blood. This rearrangement joins TRBV7-6 to TRBJ2-3, with 9 positions matching TRBD1. The receptor's source is a man aged 18 to 30 with COVID-19, enrolled during active disease. The chain's CDR3 is CASSLAATGGSGYTQYF. DNA for the CDR3: TGTGCCAGCAGCTTAGCGGCGACAGGGGGGTCCGGATATACGCAGTATTTT.